This T cell receptor beta chain came from a study of patients and donors after allogeneic stem cell transplantation. TCRdb passed the RT-PCR reads through MiXCR, listing each CDR3 protein once. The data contain about 410,000 distinct CDR3 sequences, approximately 16% of them singletons. V was trimmed by 6 bases and J by 4 bases, leaving 13 bases between them. This CDR3 is 14 amino acids long. The germline CDR1 and CDR2 sequences are MNHNS and SASEGT. This clonotype was counted a few times. The clonotype originates from a human donor who was either an allogeneic HSCT recipient or a stem cell or donor lymphocyte infusion donor (not recorded which). It is not recorded whose cells these are; they may come from a transplant donor. Specimen: blood, either unsorted or a sorted T cell fraction (not recorded which). This chain joins TRBV6-1 and TRBJ1-3, with a possible D match to TRBD1 (6 bases). The CDR3 protein is CASSLTGHGNTIYF. The CDR3 bases are TGTGCCAGCAGCCTAACAGGGCACGGAAACACCATATATTTT.